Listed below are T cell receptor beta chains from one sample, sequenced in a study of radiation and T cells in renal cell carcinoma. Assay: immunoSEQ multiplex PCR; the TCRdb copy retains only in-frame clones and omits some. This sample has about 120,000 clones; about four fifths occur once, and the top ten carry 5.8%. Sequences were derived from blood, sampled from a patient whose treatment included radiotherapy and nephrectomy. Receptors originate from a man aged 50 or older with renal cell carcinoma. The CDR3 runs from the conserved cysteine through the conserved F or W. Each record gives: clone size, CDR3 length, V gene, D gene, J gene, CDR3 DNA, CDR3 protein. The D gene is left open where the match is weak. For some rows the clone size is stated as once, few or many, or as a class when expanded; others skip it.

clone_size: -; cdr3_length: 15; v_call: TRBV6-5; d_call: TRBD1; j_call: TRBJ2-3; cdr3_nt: TGTGCCAGCAGACAGACAGGGGTAAACACAGATACGCAGTATTTT; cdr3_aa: CASRQTGVNTDTQYF
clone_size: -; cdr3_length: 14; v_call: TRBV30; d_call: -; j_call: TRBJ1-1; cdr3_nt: TGTGCCTGGAATTCTAATGTGGGGAACACTGAAGCTTTCTTT; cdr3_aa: CAWNSNVGNTEAFF
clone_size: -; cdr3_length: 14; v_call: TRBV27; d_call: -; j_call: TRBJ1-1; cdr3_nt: TGTGCCAGCAGTTTAGTGGGGGTTTACACTGAAGCTTTCTTT; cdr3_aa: CASSLVGVYTEAFF
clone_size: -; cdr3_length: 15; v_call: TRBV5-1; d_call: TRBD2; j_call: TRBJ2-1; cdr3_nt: TGCGCCAGCAGCATTACGACTAGCGACTACAATGAGCAGTTCTTC; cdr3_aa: CASSITTSDYNEQFF
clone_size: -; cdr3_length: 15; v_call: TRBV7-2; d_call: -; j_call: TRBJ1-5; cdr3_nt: TGTGCCAGCAGCTTTTCGGCAGATTACAATCAGCCCCAGCATTTT; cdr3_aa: CASSFSADYNQPQHF
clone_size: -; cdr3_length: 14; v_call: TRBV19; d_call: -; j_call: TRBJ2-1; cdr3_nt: TGTGCCAGTAATCCGGGTACGTCGTACGATGAGCAGTTCTTC; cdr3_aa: CASNPGTSYDEQFF
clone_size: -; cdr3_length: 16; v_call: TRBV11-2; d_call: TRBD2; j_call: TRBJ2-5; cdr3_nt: TGTGCCAGCAGCCGAACTAGACTAGCGGGAAGTGAGACCCAGTACTTC; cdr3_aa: CASSRTRLAGSETQYF
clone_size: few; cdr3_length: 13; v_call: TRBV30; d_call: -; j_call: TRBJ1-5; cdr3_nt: TGTGCCTGGAGTGCGGGGTCCGATCAGCCCCAGCATTTT; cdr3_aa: CAWSAGSDQPQHF
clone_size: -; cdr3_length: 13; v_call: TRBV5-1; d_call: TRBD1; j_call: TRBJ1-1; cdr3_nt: TGCGCCAGCAGCTTCCAGGGGGACACTGAAGCTTTCTTT; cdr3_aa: CASSFQGDTEAFF
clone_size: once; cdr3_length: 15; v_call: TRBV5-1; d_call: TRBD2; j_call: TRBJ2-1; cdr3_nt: TGCGCCAGCAGCCGGGGCGGGAGCTTATACAATGAGCAGTTCTTC; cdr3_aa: CASSRGGSLYNEQFF
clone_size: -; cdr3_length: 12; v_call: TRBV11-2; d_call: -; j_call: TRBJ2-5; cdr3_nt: TGTGCCAGCAGCACCATACAAGAGACCCAGTACTTC; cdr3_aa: CASSTIQETQYF
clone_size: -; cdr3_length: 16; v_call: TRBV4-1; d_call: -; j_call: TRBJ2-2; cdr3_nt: TGCGCCAGCAGCCCCTTGGCACAGAAAAGAACCGGGGAGCTGTTTTTT; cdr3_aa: CASSPLAQKRTGELFF
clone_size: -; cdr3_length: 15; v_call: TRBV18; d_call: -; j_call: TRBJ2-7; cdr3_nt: TGTGCCAGCTCACCACCGGGGTCTACGGAACTCGAGCAGTACTTC; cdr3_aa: CASSPPGSTELEQYF
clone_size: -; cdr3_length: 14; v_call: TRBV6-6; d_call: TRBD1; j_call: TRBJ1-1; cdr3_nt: TGTGCCAGCAGTCGCACTACAGGGGGAACTGAAGCTTTCTTT; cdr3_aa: CASSRTTGGTEAFF
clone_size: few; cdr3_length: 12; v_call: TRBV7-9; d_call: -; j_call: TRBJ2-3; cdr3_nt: TGTGCCAGCAGCTTACCAGGGAATACGCAGTATTTT; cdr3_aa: CASSLPGNTQYF
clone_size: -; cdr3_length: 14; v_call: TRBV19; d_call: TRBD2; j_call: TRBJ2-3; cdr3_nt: TGTGCCGCCAGCCCTAGCGGGGTACAAGATACGCAGTATTTT; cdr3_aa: CAASPSGVQDTQYF
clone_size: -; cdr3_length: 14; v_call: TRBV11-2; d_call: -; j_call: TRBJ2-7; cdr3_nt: TGTGCCAGCAGCTTAAATCTTCCAGGGCCCGAGCAGTACTTC; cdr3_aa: CASSLNLPGPEQYF
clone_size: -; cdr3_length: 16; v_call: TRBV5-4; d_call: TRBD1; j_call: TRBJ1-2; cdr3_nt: TGTGCCAGCAGCTTTCCCGGGACAGGGTCTAACTATGGCTACACCTTC; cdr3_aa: CASSFPGTGSNYGYTF
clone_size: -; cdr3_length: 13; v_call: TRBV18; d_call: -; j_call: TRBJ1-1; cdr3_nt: TGTGCCAGCTCACCGGACGGGGCGACTGAAGCTTTCTTT; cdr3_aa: CASSPDGATEAFF
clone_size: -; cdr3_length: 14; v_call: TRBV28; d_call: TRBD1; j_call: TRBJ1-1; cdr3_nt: TGTGCCAGCGGGGCGACAGGGATGAACACTGAAGCTTTCTTT; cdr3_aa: CASGATGMNTEAFF
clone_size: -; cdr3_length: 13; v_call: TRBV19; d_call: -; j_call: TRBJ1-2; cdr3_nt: TGTGCCAGTAGCCCCCCGGGATACTATGGCTACACCTTC; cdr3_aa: CASSPPGYYGYTF
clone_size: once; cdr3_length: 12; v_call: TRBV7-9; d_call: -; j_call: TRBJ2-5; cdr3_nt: TGTGCCACCCGTAAAGCAAGGGAGACCCAGTACTTC; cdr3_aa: CATRKARETQYF
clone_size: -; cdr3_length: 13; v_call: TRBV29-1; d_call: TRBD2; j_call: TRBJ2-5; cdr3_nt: TGCAGCGTTGTCTTAGCGGGAAGGGAGACCCAGTACTTC; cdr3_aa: CSVVLAGRETQYF
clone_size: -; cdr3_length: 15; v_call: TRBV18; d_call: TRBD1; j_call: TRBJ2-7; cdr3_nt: TGTGCCAGCTCACCACTAGACAGGGGGCCCTACGAGCAGTACTTC; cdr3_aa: CASSPLDRGPYEQYF
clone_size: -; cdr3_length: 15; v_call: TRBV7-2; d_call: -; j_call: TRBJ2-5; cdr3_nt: TGTGCCAGCAGGAATACTCCATTAAGGGACGAGACCCAGTACTTC; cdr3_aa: CASRNTPLRDETQYF
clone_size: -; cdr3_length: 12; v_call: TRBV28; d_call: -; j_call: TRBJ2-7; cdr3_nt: TGTGCCAGCAGTATGACAACTTTCGAGCAGTACTTC; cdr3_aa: CASSMTTFEQYF
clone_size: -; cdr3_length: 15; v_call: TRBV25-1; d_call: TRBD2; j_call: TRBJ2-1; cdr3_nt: TGTGCCAGCAGCCTAGCGGGAGGGGTTTACAATGAGCAGTTCTTC; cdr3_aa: CASSLAGGVYNEQFF
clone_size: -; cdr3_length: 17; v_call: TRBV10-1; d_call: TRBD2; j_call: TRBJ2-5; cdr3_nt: TGCGCCAGCAGCGCCCAGGAGCGGGGGGTGGGCCAAGAGACCCAGTACTTC; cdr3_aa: CASSAQERGVGQETQYF
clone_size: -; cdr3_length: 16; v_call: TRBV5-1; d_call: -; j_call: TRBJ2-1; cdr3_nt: TGCGCCAGCAGCCGCCAAACGGGGAGCTCCTACAATGAGCAGTTCTTC; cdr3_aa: CASSRQTGSSYNEQFF
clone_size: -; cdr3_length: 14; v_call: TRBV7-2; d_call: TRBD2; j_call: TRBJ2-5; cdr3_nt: TGTGCCAGCGGGCCCCCGGGACTACAAGAGACCCAGTACTTC; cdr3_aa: CASGPPGLQETQYF
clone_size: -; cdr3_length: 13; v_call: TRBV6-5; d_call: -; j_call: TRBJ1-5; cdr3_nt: TGTGCCAGCAGTGTGGTTAGCAATCAGCCCCAGCATTTT; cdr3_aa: CASSVVSNQPQHF
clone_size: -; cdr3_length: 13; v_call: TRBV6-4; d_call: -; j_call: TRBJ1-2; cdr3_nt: TGTGCCAGCAGTGTGGAAACCGGCTATGGCTACACCTTC; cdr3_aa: CASSVETGYGYTF
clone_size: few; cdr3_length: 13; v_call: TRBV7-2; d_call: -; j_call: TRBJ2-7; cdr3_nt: TGTGCCAGCAGCCCCCGGGACAACTACGAGCAGTACTTC; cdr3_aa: CASSPRDNYEQYF
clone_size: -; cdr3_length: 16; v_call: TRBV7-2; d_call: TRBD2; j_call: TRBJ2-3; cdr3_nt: TGTGCCAGCAGCTTTCGACTAGCGGGAGGCACAGATACGCAGTATTTT; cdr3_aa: CASSFRLAGGTDTQYF
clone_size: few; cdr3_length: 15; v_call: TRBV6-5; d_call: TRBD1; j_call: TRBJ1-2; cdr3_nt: TGTGCCAGCAGTTACTCCGGGACAGGGCACTATGGCTACACCTTC; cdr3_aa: CASSYSGTGHYGYTF
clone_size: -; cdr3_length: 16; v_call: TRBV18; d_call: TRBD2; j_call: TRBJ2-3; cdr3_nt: TGTGCCAGCTCACCACCGTCTAGCGGTAGGACAGATACGCAGTATTTT; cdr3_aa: CASSPPSSGRTDTQYF
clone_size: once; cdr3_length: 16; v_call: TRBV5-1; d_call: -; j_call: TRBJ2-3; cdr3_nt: TGCGCCAGCAGCCGGAGGCCAGCGGATAGCACAGATACGCAGTATTTT; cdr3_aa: CASSRRPADSTDTQYF
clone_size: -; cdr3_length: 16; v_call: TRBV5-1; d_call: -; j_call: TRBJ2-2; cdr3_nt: TGCGCCAGCAGCTTGACAACATCGGACAACACCGGGGAGCTGTTTTTT; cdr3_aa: CASSLTTSDNTGELFF
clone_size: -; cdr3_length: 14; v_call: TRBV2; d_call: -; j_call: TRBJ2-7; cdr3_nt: TGTGCCAGCAGTGGACAGGAGAGCTCCTACGAGCAGTACTTC; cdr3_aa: CASSGQESSYEQYF
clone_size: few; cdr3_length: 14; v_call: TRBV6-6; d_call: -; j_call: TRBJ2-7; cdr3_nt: TGTGCCAGCACCACCGGGACAAAATACTACGAGCAGTACTTC; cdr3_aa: CASTTGTKYYEQYF
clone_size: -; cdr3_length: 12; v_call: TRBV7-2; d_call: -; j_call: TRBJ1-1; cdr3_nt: TGTGCCAGCAGCGCAACACCAACTGAAGCTTTCTTT; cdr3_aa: CASSATPTEAFF
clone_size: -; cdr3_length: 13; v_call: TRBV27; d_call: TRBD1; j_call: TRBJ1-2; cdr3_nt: TGTGCCAGCAGTTCTGACAGGGTCTATGGCTACACCTTC; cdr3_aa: CASSSDRVYGYTF
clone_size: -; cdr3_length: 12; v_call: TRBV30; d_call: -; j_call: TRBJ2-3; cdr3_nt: TGTGCCTGGGCTTCCCAGACAGATACGCAGTATTTT; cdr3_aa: CAWASQTDTQYF
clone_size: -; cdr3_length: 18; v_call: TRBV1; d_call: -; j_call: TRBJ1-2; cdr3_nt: TGCACCAGCAGCCAAGCCCGGCTGGGGGGCCACTATGACTATGGCTACACCTTC; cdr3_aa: CTSSQARLGGHYDYGYTF
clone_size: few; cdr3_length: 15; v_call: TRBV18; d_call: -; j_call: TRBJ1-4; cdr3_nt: TGTGCCAGCTCACCGAGGGGGGACGATAATGAAAAACTGTTTTTT; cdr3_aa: CASSPRGDDNEKLFF
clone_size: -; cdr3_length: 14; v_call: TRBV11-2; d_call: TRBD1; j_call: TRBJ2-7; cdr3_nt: TGTGCCAGCAGCTTAGCAACAGGGGCCTACGAGCAGTACTTC; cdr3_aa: CASSLATGAYEQYF
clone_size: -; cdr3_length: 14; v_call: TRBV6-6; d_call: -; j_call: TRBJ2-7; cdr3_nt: TGTGCCAGCACTTCCGGGGGACCCCCCTACGAGCAGTACTTC; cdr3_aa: CASTSGGPPYEQYF
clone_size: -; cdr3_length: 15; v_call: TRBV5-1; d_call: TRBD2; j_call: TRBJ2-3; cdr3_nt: TGCGCCAGCAGCTTGGGGACTAGCGGGACAGATACGCAGTATTTT; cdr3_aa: CASSLGTSGTDTQYF
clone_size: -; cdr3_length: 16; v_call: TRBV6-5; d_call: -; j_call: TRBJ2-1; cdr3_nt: TGTGCCAGCAGTTACTCGGCAGGGCTAGGTCTCAATGAGCAGTTCTTC; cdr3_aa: CASSYSAGLGLNEQFF
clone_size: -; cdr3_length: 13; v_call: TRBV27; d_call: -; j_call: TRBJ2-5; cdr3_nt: TGTGCCAGCAGTCGGCTACACCAAGAGACCCAGTACTTC; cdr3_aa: CASSRLHQETQYF
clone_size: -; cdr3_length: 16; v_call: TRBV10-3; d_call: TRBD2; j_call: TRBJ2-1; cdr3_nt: TGTGCCATCAGTGAGGGGCTAGCGGGAGGGCTCCATGAGCAGTTCTTC; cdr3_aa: CAISEGLAGGLHEQFF
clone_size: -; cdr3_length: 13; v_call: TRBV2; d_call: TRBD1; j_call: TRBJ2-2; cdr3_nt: TGTGCCAGCAGTGTCGACAGGGGCGGGGAGCTGTTTTTT; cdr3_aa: CASSVDRGGELFF
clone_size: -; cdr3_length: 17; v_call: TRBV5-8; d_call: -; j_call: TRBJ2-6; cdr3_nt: TGTGCCAGCAGCTTGGCTTTAACGGTGGATGGGGCCAACGTCCTGACTTTC; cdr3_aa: CASSLALTVDGANVLTF
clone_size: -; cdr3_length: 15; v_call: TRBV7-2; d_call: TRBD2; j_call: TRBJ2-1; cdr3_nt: TGTGCCAGCAGCTTACAAGCGGGGGATAGTTATGAGCAGTTCTTC; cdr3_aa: CASSLQAGDSYEQFF
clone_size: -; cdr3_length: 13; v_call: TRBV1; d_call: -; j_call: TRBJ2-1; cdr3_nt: TGCACCAGCAGCCAAGCCCCACTCAATGAGCAGTTCTTC; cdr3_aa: CTSSQAPLNEQFF
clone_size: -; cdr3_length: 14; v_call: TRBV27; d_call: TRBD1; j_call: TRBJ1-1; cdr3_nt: TGTGCCAGCAGACCAGGGGGGTCGAACACTGAAGCTTTCTTT; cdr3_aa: CASRPGGSNTEAFF
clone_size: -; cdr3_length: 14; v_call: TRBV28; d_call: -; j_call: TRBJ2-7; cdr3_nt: TGTGCCAGCAGTTTACGGGTGCTAGGCTACGAGCAGTACTTC; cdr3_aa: CASSLRVLGYEQYF